These T cell receptor beta chains were read from a single sample in a study of cytotoxic CD8 clonotypes in ibrutinib-treated CLL. The method was immunoSEQ multiplex PCR; TCRdb's version includes in-frame clones alone and lacks a portion of them. The data show 100,000 to 150,000 clones, 80% to 90% seen once. Source: PBMCs, taken after 24 months of ibrutinib treatment. The receptors derive from a human donor with chronic lymphocytic leukemia. Each CDR3 is given with its conserved first and last residue. The D gene is left open where the match is weak. Size is omitted from some rows. Given values are once, few, many or a class for expanded clones.

V gene	J gene	D gene	clone size	CDR3 protein	CDR3 DNA
TRBV15	TRBJ2-3	.	once	CATSRGRGEPDTQYF	TGTGCCACCAGCCGGGGGAGAGGGGAACCAGATACGCAGTATTTT
TRBV19	TRBJ2-7	.	.	CASSRRDSYEQYF	TGTGCCAGTAGTAGGCGGGACAGCTACGAGCAGTACTTC
TRBV20-1	TRBJ2-7	.	.	CSVGRREQYF	TGCAGTGTAGGTCGACGGGAGCAGTACTTC
TRBV7-3	TRBJ2-2	TRBD1	.	CASSLNKGQGTGELFF	TGTGCCAGCAGCTTAAACAAGGGACAGGGAACCGGGGAGCTGTTTTTT
TRBV4-2	TRBJ1-4	TRBD1	.	CASSQGLGQEGEKLFF	TGTGCCAGCAGCCAAGGTCTCGGACAGGAGGGTGAAAAACTGTTTTTT
TRBV18	TRBJ2-3	.	.	CASSLRDLSTDTQYF	TGTGCCAGCTCCCTCCGGGACTTAAGCACAGATACGCAGTATTTT
TRBV28	TRBJ1-3	.	.	CASSFTGSSGNTIYF	TGTGCCAGCAGTTTCACAGGGTCCTCTGGAAACACCATATATTTT
TRBV19	TRBJ1-5	TRBD1	.	CASKGQGVSPQHF	TGTGCCAGTAAGGGACAGGGGGTTTCGCCCCAGCATTTT
TRBV7-9	TRBJ2-2	.	.	CASSTRGASNTGELFF	TGTGCCAGCAGTACGAGGGGGGCCTCGAACACCGGGGAGCTGTTTTTT
TRBV30	TRBJ1-2	.	.	CAWSTGPLRGYTF	TGTGCCTGGAGTACAGGGCCTCTTCGAGGCTACACCTTC
TRBV27	TRBJ2-7	TRBD1	.	CASSPNRDRAYEQYF	TGTGCCAGCAGTCCCAACCGGGACAGGGCCTACGAGCAGTACTTC
TRBV19	TRBJ1-2	.	.	CASGELPDYTF	TGTGCCAGCGGGGAGCTGCCTGACTACACCTTC
TRBV5-1	TRBJ1-4	TRBD1	.	CASSRTGPGDEKLFF	TGCGCCAGCAGCCGGACAGGTCCAGGGGATGAAAAACTGTTTTTT
TRBV15	TRBJ2-3	TRBD2	.	CATSRLAGSTQYF	TGTGCCACCAGCAGACTAGCGGGGTCTACGCAGTATTTT
TRBV28	TRBJ2-7	TRBD1	.	CASSPGQLGYEQYF	TGTGCCAGCAGCCCGGGACAGCTTGGGTACGAGCAGTACTTC
TRBV10-3	TRBJ2-1	.	.	CAISALTDEGEQFF	TGTGCCATCAGTGCCCTAACCGACGAGGGTGAGCAGTTCTTC
TRBV7-6	TRBJ1-4	.	once	CASRQTGLRHEKLFF	TGTGCCAGCAGGCAGACGGGGCTAAGGCACGAAAAACTGTTTTTT
TRBV7-7	TRBJ1-4	.	.	CASSPGTANEKLFF	TGTGCCAGCAGCCCCGGGACCGCGAATGAAAAACTGTTTTTT
TRBV20-1	TRBJ2-1	.	.	CSASAVDEQFF	TGCAGTGCTTCCGCCGTGGATGAGCAGTTCTTC
TRBV14	TRBJ2-1	.	.	CASSQWRTGGVGMQFF	TGTGCCAGCAGCCAATGGAGAACGGGTGGGGTCGGAATGCAGTTCTTC
TRBV18	TRBJ2-7	.	.	CASSPTISSYEQYF	TGTGCCAGCTCACCTACGATCAGCTCCTACGAGCAGTACTTC
TRBV28	TRBJ2-3	.	.	CASSLTGPWKGDTQYF	TGTGCCAGCAGTTTGACAGGCCCGTGGAAGGGAGATACGCAGTATTTT
TRBV5-6	TRBJ1-3	.	.	CASSLAPPGGNTIYF	TGTGCCAGCAGCTTGGCACCGCCAGGAGGAAACACCATATATTTT
TRBV7-6	TRBJ2-3	.	.	CASSLGTASTDTQYF	TGTGCCAGCAGCTTAGGGACAGCTAGCACAGATACGCAGTATTTT
TRBV27	TRBJ2-7	TRBD1	once	CASSFGGQGAQEQYF	TGTGCCAGCAGTTTTGGGGGACAGGGGGCGCAAGAGCAGTACTTC
TRBV4-2	TRBJ2-3	TRBD2	.	CASSQELDATSGSLGTQYF	TGTGCCAGCAGCCAAGAGCTCGATGCGACTAGCGGGAGCCTTGGTACGCAGTATTTT